This record covers a single TCR beta chain. The antigen remains unidentified. The record originates from a study of T cell responses to AZD1222 COVID-19 vaccine. The study, taken as a whole, reports: As reported, nearly half of all spike-specific TCRs target variant regions that are unmutated.

Method: immunoSEQ multiplex PCR; TCRdb's copy keeps in-frame clones and lacks some. The sample includes 95,000 to 150,000 clones, more than 70% of them seen just once. This CDR3 contains 13 residues. V gave up 3 bases and J gave up 7 bases; unmatched junction bases: 1. Germline V gene sequence: CDR1 KGHDR, CDR2 SFDVKD. The chain joins TRBV24-1 to TRBJ1-5; 8 bases are shared with TRBD1. The origin of this receptor is an adult in good health. This specimen was peripheral blood, taken on day 0 of AZD1222 vaccination. This CDR3 is CATSDRQGQPQHF. In DNA, the CDR3 is TGTGCCACCAGTGATCGACAGGGGCAGCCCCAGCATTTT.